The T cell receptor (beta chain) under discussion was sequenced for a study of blood T cell repertoires in COVID-19. Study-level information: Researchers got acute and convalescent COVID-19 samples from the United States, Italy and Spain. T cells, B-cell-depleted T cells, or PBMCs provided the cDNA or gDNA that served as material.

Original analysis: Estimation of nucleated cell counts relied on the amplification of reference gene primers. Repertoires were generated with immunoSEQ multiplex PCR, while TCRdb's copy carries only in-frame clones and drops some. That table gives V, J and clone size, and the DNA gave D and trimming. The table records 250,000 to 300,000 clones, about nine tenths of them present only once. The sample consisted of peripheral blood. The receptor was derived from a woman aged 50 to 65 who had recovered from COVID-19.

The CDR3 nucleotides are TGTGCCAGCAGCCACCTAGAAAGGACCGGGGAGCTGTTTTTT. Residues: CASSHLERTGELFF. The V call is TRBV3-1 (or the pseudogene TRBV3-2), the J call TRBJ2-2, with D hard to call. Germline values: CDR1 LGHDT, CDR2 YNNKEL (reference sequence). V was cut by 3 bases and J by 5 bases, with 10 bases left in between. This CDR3 has 14 residues.